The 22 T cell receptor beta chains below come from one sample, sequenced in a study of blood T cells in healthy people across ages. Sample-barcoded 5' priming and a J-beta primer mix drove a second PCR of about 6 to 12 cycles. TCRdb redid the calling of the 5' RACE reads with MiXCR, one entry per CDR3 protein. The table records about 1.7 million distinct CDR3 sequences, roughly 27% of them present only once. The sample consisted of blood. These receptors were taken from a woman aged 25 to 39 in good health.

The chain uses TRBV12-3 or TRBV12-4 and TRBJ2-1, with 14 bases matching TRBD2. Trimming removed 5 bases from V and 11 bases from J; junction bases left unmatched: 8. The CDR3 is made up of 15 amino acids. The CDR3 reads CASSGGLAGVDKQFF. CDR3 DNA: TGTGCCAGCAGTGGGGGACTAGCGGGAGTCGATAAGCAGTTCTTC.

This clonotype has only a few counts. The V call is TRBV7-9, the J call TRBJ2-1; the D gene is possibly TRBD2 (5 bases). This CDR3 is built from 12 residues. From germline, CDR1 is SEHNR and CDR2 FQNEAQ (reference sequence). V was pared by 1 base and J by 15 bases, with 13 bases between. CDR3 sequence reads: CASSLVNGVWFF. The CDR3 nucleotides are TGTGCCAGCAGCTTAGTGAACGGGGTATGGTTCTTC. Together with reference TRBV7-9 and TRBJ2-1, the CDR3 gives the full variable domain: DTGVSQNPRHKITKRGQNVTFRCDPISEHNRLYWYRQTLGQGPEFLTYFQNEAQLEKSRLLSDRFSAERPKGSFSTLEIQRTEQGDSAMYLCASSLVNGVWFFGPGTRLTVL.

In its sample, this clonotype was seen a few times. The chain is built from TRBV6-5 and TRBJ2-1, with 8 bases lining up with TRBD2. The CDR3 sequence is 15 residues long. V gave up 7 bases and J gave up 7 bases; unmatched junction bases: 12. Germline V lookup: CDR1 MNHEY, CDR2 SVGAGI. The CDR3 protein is CASNYAGVAGNEQFF. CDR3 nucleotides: TGTGCCAGCAACTACGCCGGGGTAGCGGGGAATGAGCAGTTCTTC.

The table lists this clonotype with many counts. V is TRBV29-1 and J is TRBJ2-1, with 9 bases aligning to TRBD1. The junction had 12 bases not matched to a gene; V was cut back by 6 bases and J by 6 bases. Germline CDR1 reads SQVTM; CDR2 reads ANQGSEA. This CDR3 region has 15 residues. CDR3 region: CSVARPGTGINEQFF. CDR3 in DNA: TGCAGCGTCGCGAGGCCCGGGACAGGGATCAATGAGCAGTTCTTC.

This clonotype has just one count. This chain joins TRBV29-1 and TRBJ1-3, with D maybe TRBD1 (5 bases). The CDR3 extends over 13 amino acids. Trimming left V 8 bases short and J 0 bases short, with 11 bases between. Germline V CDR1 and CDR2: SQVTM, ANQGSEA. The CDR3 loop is CSYEQVSGNTIYF. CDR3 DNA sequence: TGCAGCTACGAACAGGTCTCTGGAAACACCATATATTTT.

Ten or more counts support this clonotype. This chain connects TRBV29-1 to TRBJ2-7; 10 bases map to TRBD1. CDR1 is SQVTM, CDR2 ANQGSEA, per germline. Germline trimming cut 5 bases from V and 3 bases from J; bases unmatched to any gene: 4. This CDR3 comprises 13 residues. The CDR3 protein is CSVRTGGIYEQYF. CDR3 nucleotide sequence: TGCAGCGTTAGGACAGGGGGTATCTACGAGCAGTACTTC.

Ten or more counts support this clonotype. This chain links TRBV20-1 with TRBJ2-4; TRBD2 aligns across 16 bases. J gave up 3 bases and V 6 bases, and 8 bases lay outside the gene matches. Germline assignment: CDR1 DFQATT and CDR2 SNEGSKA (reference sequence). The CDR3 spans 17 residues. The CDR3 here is CSAPGLAGGHDKNIQYF. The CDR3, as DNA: TGCAGTGCCCCGGGACTAGCGGGAGGGCACGACAAAAACATTCAGTACTTC.

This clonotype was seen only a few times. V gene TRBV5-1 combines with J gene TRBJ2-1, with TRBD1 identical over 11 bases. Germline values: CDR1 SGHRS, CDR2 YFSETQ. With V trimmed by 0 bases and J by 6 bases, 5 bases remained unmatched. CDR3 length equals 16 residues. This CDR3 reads CASSLAGQGACNEQFF. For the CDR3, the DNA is TGCGCCAGCAGCTTGGCCGGACAGGGGGCATGCAATGAGCAGTTCTTC.

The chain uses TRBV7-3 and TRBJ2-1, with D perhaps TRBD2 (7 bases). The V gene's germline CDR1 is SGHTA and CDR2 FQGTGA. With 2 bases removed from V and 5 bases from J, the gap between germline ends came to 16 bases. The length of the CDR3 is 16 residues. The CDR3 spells CASSLLRGAGDNEQFF. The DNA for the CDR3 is TGTGCCAGCAGCTTATTGAGGGGGGCGGGAGACAATGAGCAGTTCTTC.

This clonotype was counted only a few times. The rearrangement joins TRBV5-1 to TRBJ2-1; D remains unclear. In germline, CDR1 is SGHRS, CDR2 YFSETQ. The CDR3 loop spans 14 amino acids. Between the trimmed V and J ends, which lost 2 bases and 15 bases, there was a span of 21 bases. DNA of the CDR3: TGCGCCAGCAGCTTTAGCATAGAGCCCCCTTTACGGTTCTTC. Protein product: CASSFSIEPPLRFF.

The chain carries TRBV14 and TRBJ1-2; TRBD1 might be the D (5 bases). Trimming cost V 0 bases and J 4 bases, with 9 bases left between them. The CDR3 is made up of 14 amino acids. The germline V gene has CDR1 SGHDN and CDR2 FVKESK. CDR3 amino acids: CASSQEPGSYGYTF. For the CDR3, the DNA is TGTGCCAGCAGCCAAGAGCCAGGGAGCTATGGCTACACCTTC. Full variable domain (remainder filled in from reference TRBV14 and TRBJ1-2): EAGVTQFPSHSVIEKGQTVTLRCDPISGHDNLYWYRRVMGKEIKFLLHFVKESKQDESGMPNNRFLAERTGGTYSTLKVQPAELEDSGVYFCASSQEPGSYGYTFGSGTRLTVV.

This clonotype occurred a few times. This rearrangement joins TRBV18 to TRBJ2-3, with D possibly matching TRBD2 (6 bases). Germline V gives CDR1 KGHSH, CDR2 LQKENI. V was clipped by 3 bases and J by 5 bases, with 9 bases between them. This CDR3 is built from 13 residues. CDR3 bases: TGTGCCAGCTCACCCAGGGAGGAAGATACGCAGTATTTT. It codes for CASSPREEDTQYF.

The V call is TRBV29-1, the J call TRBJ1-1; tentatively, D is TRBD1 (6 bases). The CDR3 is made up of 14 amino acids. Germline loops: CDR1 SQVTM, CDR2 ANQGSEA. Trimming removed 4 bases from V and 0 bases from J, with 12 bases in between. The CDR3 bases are TGCAGCGTTGTCCGGCAGGGGATGAACACTGAAGCTTTCTTT. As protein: CSVVRQGMNTEAFF. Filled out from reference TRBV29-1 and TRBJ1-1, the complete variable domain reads SAVISQKPSRDICQRGTSLTIQCQVDSQVTMMFWYRQQPGQSLTLIATANQGSEATYESGFVIDKFPISRPNLTFSTLTVSNMSPEDSSIYLCSVVRQGMNTEAFFGQGTRLTVV.

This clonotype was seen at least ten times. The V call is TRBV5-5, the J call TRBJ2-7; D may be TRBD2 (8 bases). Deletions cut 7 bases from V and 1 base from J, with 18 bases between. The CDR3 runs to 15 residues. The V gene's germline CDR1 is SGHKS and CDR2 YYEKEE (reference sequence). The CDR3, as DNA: TGTGCCAGCGGGTCGGGAGGGGGCTTATCCTACGAGCAGTACTTC. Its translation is CASGSGGGLSYEQYF.

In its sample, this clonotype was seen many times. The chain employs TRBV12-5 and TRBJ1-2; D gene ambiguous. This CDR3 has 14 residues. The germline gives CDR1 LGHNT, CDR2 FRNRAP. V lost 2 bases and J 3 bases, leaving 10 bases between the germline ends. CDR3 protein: CASGLTEKDYGYTF. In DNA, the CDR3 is TGTGCTAGTGGTTTGACAGAGAAAGACTATGGCTACACCTTC.

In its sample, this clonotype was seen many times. CDR3 sequence (DNA): TGCAGCGTTGAAGCCCGACAGATCACAGATACGCAGTATTTT. It specifies CSVEARQITDTQYF. The chain recombines TRBV29-1 with TRBJ2-3; the D gene is possibly TRBD1 (5 bases). The CDR3 consists of 14 residues. Looked up from germline, CDR1 is SQVTM and CDR2 is ANQGSEA. The V and J ends lost 1 base and 2 bases respectively, with 10 bases between them.

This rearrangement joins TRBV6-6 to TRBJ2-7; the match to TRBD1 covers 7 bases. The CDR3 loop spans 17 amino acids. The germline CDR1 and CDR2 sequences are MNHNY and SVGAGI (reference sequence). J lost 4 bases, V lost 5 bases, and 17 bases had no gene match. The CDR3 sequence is CASSQLLGTAKGYEQYF. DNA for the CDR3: TGTGCCAGCAGTCAGCTCCTTGGGACAGCTAAGGGTTACGAGCAGTACTTC.

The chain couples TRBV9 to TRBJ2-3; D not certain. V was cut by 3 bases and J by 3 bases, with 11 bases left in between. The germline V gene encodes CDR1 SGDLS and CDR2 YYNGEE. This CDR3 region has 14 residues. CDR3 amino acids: CASSARAGTDTQYF. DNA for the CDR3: TGTGCCAGCAGCGCCCGGGCAGGTACAGATACGCAGTATTTT.

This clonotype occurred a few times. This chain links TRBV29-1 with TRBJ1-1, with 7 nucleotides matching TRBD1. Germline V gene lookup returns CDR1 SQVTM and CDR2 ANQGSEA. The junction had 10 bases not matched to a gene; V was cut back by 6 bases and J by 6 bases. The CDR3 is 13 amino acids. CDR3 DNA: TGCAGCGTGGGTGGACAGGTCGGGGCTGAAGCTTTCTTT. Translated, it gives CSVGGQVGAEAFF.

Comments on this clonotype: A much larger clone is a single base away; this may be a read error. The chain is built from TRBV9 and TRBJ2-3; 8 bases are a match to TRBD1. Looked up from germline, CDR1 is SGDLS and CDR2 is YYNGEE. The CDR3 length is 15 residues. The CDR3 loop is CASSGSGQVTDAQYF. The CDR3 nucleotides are TGTGCCAGCAGCGGCTCGGGACAGGTCACAGATGCGCAGTATTTT.

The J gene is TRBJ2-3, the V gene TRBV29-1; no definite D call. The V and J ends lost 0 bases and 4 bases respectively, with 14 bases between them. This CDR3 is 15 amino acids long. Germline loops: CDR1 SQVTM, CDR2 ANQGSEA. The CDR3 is CSVEDRVTLPDTQYF. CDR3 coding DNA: TGCAGCGTTGAAGATCGGGTAACCCTGCCAGATACGCAGTATTTT.

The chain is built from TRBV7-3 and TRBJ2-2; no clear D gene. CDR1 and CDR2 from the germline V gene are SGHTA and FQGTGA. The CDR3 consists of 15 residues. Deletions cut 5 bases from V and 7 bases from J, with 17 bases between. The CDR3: CASSTGPPQIGELFF. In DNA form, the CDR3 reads TGTGCCAGCAGCACGGGTCCCCCCCAAATCGGGGAGCTGTTTTTT.